A selection of T cell receptor beta chains follows, all from one sample in a study of T cell responses to AZD1222 COVID-19 vaccine. Some clones are missing from TCRdb's copy, which holds only in-frame ones; the method was immunoSEQ multiplex PCR. The table includes roughly 150,000 clones, more than 70% detected once. Sequenced here: peripheral blood, sampled 28 days after the second AZD1222 dose. The receptors stem from an adult who received the AZD1222 COVID-19 vaccine. Both conserved end residues are part of each CDR3. D genes are given only for firm matches. Size is omitted from some rows. Given values are once, few, many or a class for expanded clones.

D gene,V gene,J gene,clone size,CDR3 DNA,CDR3 protein
-,TRBV2,TRBJ1-1,-,TGTGCCAACCAACAGGGAGGGGACACTGAAGCTTTCTTT,CANQQGGDTEAFF
TRBD1,TRBV29-1,TRBJ1-6,-,TGCAGCGTTGGAACTCAGGGGGATTCACCCCTCCACTTT,CSVGTQGDSPLHF
-,TRBV5-3,TRBJ2-2,-,TGTGCCACTCCTCAGGGGTCCGGGGAGCTGTTTTTT,CATPQGSGELFF
-,TRBV18,TRBJ1-3,-,TGTGCCAGCTCACCAGGTCCAGGGACTGGAAACACCATATATTTT,CASSPGPGTGNTIYF
-,TRBV28,TRBJ2-7,once,TGTGCCAGCAGCCTCCACTACGAGCAGTACTTC,CASSLHYEQYF
-,TRBV28,TRBJ2-1,-,TGTGCCAGCAGTTTATACGGGTCTAAGTTGGATGAGCAGTTCTTC,CASSLYGSKLDEQFF
-,TRBV5-1,TRBJ1-2,-,TGCGCCAGCAGCTTACCAGAGAACTATGGCTACACCTTC,CASSLPENYGYTF
-,TRBV7-8,TRBJ1-5,-,TGTGCCAGCAGCTGGACGTTCGGTAGCAATCAGCCCCAGCATTTT,CASSWTFGSNQPQHF
-,TRBV5-1,TRBJ2-2,-,TGCGCCAGCAGCTTGGCCGGGAGGAACACCGGGGAGCTGTTTTTT,CASSLAGRNTGELFF
TRBD2,TRBV7-2,TRBJ2-7,many,TGTGCCAGCAGCTTACAACTAGCGGGGGCAACCTACGAGCAGTACTTC,CASSLQLAGATYEQYF
-,TRBV7-2,TRBJ2-5,-,TGTGCCAGCAGCTTCGCGGGATCAGAGACCCAGTACTTC,CASSFAGSETQYF
TRBD1,TRBV5-4,TRBJ2-4,-,TGTGCCAGCAGCACAGGACAGGGAAACATTCAGTACTTC,CASSTGQGNIQYF
TRBD1,TRBV5-4,TRBJ2-1,many,TGTGCCAGCAGCTTGGATGGGACAGGTTCCAATGAGCAGTTCTTC,CASSLDGTGSNEQFF
-,TRBV9,TRBJ1-1,-,TGTGCCAGCAGCGTAGAGGGAGCTTTCTTT,CASSVEGAFF
-,TRBV2,TRBJ1-6,-,TGTGCCGGGATTGAGTCGAATAATTCACCCCTCCACTTT,CAGIESNNSPLHF
-,TRBV4-2,TRBJ1-1,-,TGTGCCAGCGCCGACTTGGTCACTGAAGCTTTCTTT,CASADLVTEAFF
-,TRBV7-2,TRBJ2-7,-,TGTGCCAGCAGCTTAGGGACGGGTACCTACGAGCAGTACTTC,CASSLGTGTYEQYF
TRBD1,TRBV28,TRBJ2-7,-,TGTGCCAGCACCTACACAGGGGCCGGCTACGAGCAGTACTTC,CASTYTGAGYEQYF
TRBD2,TRBV7-9,TRBJ2-5,-,TGTGCCAGCAGCGATTTACCGGTCCCGGGACTAGCGAAAGAGACCCAGTACTTC,CASSDLPVPGLAKETQYF
-,TRBV5-1,TRBJ2-7,-,TGCGCCAGCAGCTTGGTGGGGGGACCGGGACAGATCTACGAGCAGTACTTC,CASSLVGGPGQIYEQYF
TRBD2,TRBV6-5,TRBJ2-1,-,TGTGCCAGCAGTCGGCGGGGGGCCAGGGACAATGAGCAGTTCTTC,CASSRRGARDNEQFF
-,TRBV28,TRBJ1-6,-,TGTGCCAGCACTCCCACCGGGACTCAAAATTCACCCCTCCACTTT,CASTPTGTQNSPLHF
-,TRBV4-1,TRBJ2-1,-,TGCGCCAGCAGCCTCCGAGGAGGGACAGAGGAGAACAATGAGCAGTTCTTC,CASSLRGGTEENNEQFF
-,TRBV7-9,TRBJ1-4,-,TGTGCCAGCAGCTTAGATGGGGGTGAAAAACTGTTTTTT,CASSLDGGEKLFF
-,TRBV27,TRBJ1-6,-,TGTGCCAGCAGTTCTTTCGACAGAAAACATAATTCACCCCTCCACTTT,CASSSFDRKHNSPLHF
-,TRBV5-1,TRBJ1-3,-,TGCGCCAGCAGCATCGCCCCCGGGCTCTTTGGAAACACCATATATTTT,CASSIAPGLFGNTIYF
-,TRBV11-2,TRBJ1-5,-,TGTGCCAGCAGCGTTCAGGGGTTCAATCAGCCCCAGCATTTT,CASSVQGFNQPQHF
TRBD2,TRBV5-1,TRBJ2-1,-,TGCGCCAGCAGCCACCCTAGCGGGGGGTACAATGAGCAGTTCTTC,CASSHPSGGYNEQFF
TRBD1,TRBV27,TRBJ2-1,-,TGTGCCAGCAGTTGGTTGCTGGATCCAGGGGGCACCTTCTCCTACAATGAGCAGTTCTTC,CASSWLLDPGGTFSYNEQFF
TRBD2,TRBV10-3,TRBJ2-7,-,TGTGCCATCAGTGGTAGCGGGGAATATATGTACTTC,CAISGSGEYMYF
-,TRBV24-1,TRBJ1-2,-,TGTGCCACCAGTGACGAGACAGTTAACTATGGCTACACCTTC,CATSDETVNYGYTF
-,TRBV4-2,TRBJ1-3,-,TGTGCCAGCAGCCAAGATAGGTATTTCGAGCGGCTATCAGGAAACACCATATATTTT,CASSQDRYFERLSGNTIYF
-,TRBV19,TRBJ1-2,-,TGTGCCAGTGTAGACAGCATGTTTAACTATGGCTACACCTTC,CASVDSMFNYGYTF
-,TRBV7-8,TRBJ1-2,few,TGTGCCAGCAGCCCCACGGAGGGCTATGGCTACACCTTC,CASSPTEGYGYTF
TRBD1,TRBV5-1,TRBJ2-5,-,TGCGCCAGCAGCTGGAGGACAGGGATGTCCCAAGAGACCCAGTACTTC,CASSWRTGMSQETQYF
TRBD2,TRBV29-1,TRBJ2-3,-,TGCAGCGTGGACGCAATTCGGACTAGCGGGGGCACAGATACGCAGTATTTT,CSVDAIRTSGGTDTQYF
TRBD1,TRBV6-5,TRBJ1-2,-,TGTGCCAGCAGACCACCGGGACAGCCGAACTATGGCTACACCTTC,CASRPPGQPNYGYTF
-,TRBV5-1,TRBJ2-3,-,TGCGCCAGCAGCTTGGCGGCCGGTGCAGATACGCAGTATTTT,CASSLAAGADTQYF
-,TRBV5-1,TRBJ1-6,-,TGCGCCAGCAGCTCGGGGGCAGCAACAAATAATTCACCCCTCCACTTT,CASSSGAATNNSPLHF
TRBD1,TRBV28,TRBJ1-1,-,TGTGCCACCGGGACAGGGTCGACTGAAGCTTTCTTT,CATGTGSTEAFF
-,TRBV29-1,TRBJ1-2,-,TGCAGCGTTGCCTCAGACGATGGCTACACCTTC,CSVASDDGYTF
TRBD1,TRBV18,TRBJ2-7,-,TGTGCCAGCTCCCCGGACAGGGTAAGCAACGAGCAGTACTTC,CASSPDRVSNEQYF
-,TRBV19,TRBJ2-7,-,TGTGCCAGCACTCTCATATACAAAAGTGGGTCCTACGAGCAGTACTTC,CASTLIYKSGSYEQYF
-,TRBV4-1,TRBJ1-2,-,TGCGCCAGCAGCCGTACCGGGACGGAATATGGCTACACCTTC,CASSRTGTEYGYTF
-,TRBV19,TRBJ1-6,-,TGTGCCAGTACCCCAGGGTCCTATAATTCACCCCTCCACTTT,CASTPGSYNSPLHF
-,TRBV7-9,TRBJ1-2,-,TGTGCCAGCAGCTTAGCCGGAAAGGATGGCTACACCTTC,CASSLAGKDGYTF